The source of this T cell receptor (beta chain) is a study of blood T cell repertoires in COVID-19. Study-level background: T cells, B-cell-depleted T cells, or PBMCs supplied cDNA or gDNA.

CDR1 and CDR2 (germline): LGHDT, YNNKEL (reference sequence). The junction had 10 bases not matched to a gene; V was cut back by 5 bases and J by 4 bases. The CDR3 contains 16 residues. Participants spanned ages about 18 to 100 years and resided in about 24 US areas. Each participant's cohort was designated according to participant-reported clinical history. Using immunoSEQ multiplex PCR, the repertoire was profiled, and TCRdb retains in-frame clones only, with some absent. The repertoire holds under 400,000 clones, with approximately 87% as singletons. The clonotype comes from a man between 35 and 55 years old in a cohort exposed to, infected with or recovered from COVID-19 (not recorded which). J is TRBJ2-1 and V is TRBV3-1 (or the pseudogene TRBV3-2); 8 positions match TRBD2. The source material was PBMCs or T cells enriched from blood (not recorded which). CDR3 loop: CASSSRYSGTYNEQFF. The CDR3 DNA is TGTGCCAGCAGCTCCCGGTATAGCGGGACGTACAATGAGCAGTTCTTC.